Included here is one TCR beta chain sequence, with context. Its specificity is unknown. This sample was included in a study of OX40 agonist ivuxolimab in advanced cancers. Across the whole study: Patients were dosed with the agonistic anti-OX40 (CD134) antibody ivuxolimab. Findings and limits, study-wide: Clonal expansion was seen in CD4+ and CD8+ blood T cells by week 6 at 0.1 to 3.0 mg/kg.

This CDR3 comprises 13 residues. In germline, CDR1 is MDHEN, CDR2 SYDVKM. V shed 6 bases and J shed 4 bases, with 12 bases lying between them. Repertoires were generated with immunoSEQ multiplex PCR, while TCRdb's copy carries only in-frame clones and drops some. Of about 68,000 clones in the sample, approximately 80% were seen once. The input for sequencing was CD4+ or CD8+ T cells sorted from blood, taken in a trial of the OX40 agonist ivuxolimab. The receptor's source is an adult with an advanced solid tumor such as melanoma, head and neck, liver or kidney cancer. V is TRBV28 and J is TRBJ1-2; D might be TRBD1 (5 bases). Written as DNA, the CDR3 is TGTGCCAGCAGGAGAACAGGAGCCTATGGCTACACCTTC. The encoded protein is CASRRTGAYGYTF.